This is a list of T cell receptor beta chains from one sample in a study of immune characteristics of hereditary and idiopathic chronic pancreatitis. Assay used: immunoSEQ multiplex PCR; TCRdb lists only in-frame clones, some missing. This table holds about 2,000 clones, under 80% found once. Sequenced: pancreas tissue with idiopathic chronic pancreatitis. The source of these receptors is a human donor with chronic pancreatitis. CDR3s include the opening cysteine and the closing phenylalanine or tryptophan. A D gene is named only where the DNA matches it firmly. Size tells how often a clone was seen (once, few, many) or the class of an expanded clone, and some rows leave it out.

size,D,J,V,length,CDR3,DNA
NA,NA,TRBJ2-7,TRBV5-4,15,CASSSGGGARYEQYF,TGTGCCAGCAGCTCGGGGGGCGGGGCCCGCTACGAGCAGTACTTC
NA,NA,TRBJ1-5,TRBV27,15,CASSLSWGPGQPQHF,TGTGCCAGCAGTTTATCATGGGGGCCGGGTCAGCCCCAGCATTTT
once,NA,TRBJ2-6,TRBV19,14,CASSIVEGANVLTF,TGTGCCAGTAGTATAGTCGAGGGGGCCAACGTCCTGACTTTC
NA,NA,TRBJ2-3,TRBV12-3/TRBV12-4,13,CASSLPGTDTQYF,TGTGCCAGCAGTTTACCTGGCACAGATACGCAGTATTTT
NA,NA,TRBJ1-2,TRBV9,16,CASSVDGGSGAAGYTF,TGTGCCAGCAGCGTAGATGGCGGTTCCGGGGCGGCTGGCTACACCTTC
NA,NA,TRBJ2-7,TRBV11-1,14,CASSLAATTYEQYF,TGTGCCAGCAGCTTAGCTGCGACAACCTACGAGCAGTACTTC
NA,TRBD2,TRBJ2-3,TRBV5-1,16,CASSSGLAGSTDTQYF,TGCGCCAGCAGCTCGGGACTAGCGGGGAGCACAGATACGCAGTATTTT
NA,NA,TRBJ1-1,TRBV30,13,CAWSEGYNTEAFF,TGCGCCTGGAGTGAGGGTTATAACACTGAAGCTTTCTTT
NA,TRBD1,TRBJ2-7,TRBV5-6,14,CASSSGTGPYEQYF,TGTGCCAGCAGCTCCGGGACAGGGCCCTACGAGCAGTACTTC
NA,NA,TRBJ2-2,TRBV6-5,15,CASSYFGTTTGELFF,TGTGCCAGCAGTTACTTTGGGACAACAACCGGGGAGCTGTTTTTT
NA,TRBD1,TRBJ2-7,TRBV10-3,16,CAISGPVGQGLYEQYF,TGTGCCATCAGTGGGCCGGTCGGACAGGGGCTGTACGAGCAGTACTTC
NA,NA,TRBJ2-7,TRBV5-5,13,CASSVGTVYEQYF,TGTGCCAGCAGCGTCGGGACGGTCTACGAGCAGTACTTC
NA,TRBD1,TRBJ2-7,TRBV19,15,CASSTGQGAIYEQYF,TGTGCCAGTAGTACGGGACAGGGGGCCATCTACGAGCAGTACTTC
NA,NA,TRBJ1-5,TRBV19,13,CASSSSVDQPQHF,TGTGCCAGTAGCTCTTCTGTAGATCAGCCCCAGCATTTT
NA,TRBD2,TRBJ2-3,TRBV6-4,16,CASSAGTSGGTDTQYF,TGTGCCAGCAGTGCCGGGACTAGCGGGGGCACAGATACGCAGTATTTT
few,NA,TRBJ2-2,TRBV9,12,CASSSRTGELFF,TGTGCCAGCAGCTCGCGCACCGGGGAGCTGTTTTTT